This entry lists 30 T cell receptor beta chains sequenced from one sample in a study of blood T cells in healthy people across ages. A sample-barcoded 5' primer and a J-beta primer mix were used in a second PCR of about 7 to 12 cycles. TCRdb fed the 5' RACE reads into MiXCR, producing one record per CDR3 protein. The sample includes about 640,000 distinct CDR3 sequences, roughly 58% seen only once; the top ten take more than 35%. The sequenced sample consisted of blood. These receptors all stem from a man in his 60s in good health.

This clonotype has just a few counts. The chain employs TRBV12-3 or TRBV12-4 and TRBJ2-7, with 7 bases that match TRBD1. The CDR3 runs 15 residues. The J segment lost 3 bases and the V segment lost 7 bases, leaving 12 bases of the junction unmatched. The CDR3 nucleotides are TGTGCCAGCACCGTCACCCCGGGACAGCACTACGAGCAGTACTTC. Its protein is CASTVTPGQHYEQYF.

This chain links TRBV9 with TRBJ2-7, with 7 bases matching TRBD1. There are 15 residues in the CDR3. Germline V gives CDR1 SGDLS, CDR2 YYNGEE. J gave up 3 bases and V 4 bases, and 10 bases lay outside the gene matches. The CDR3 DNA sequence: TGTGCCAGCAGCTCGCAGGGGGACAGCTACTACGAGCAGTACTTC. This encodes CASSSQGDSYYEQYF.

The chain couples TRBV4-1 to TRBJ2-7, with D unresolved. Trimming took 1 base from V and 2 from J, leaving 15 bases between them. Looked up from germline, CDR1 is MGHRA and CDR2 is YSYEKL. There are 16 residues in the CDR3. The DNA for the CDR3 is TGCGCCAGCAGCCAAGGTACTGGACCGACGGCCTACGAGCAGTACTTC. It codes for CASSQGTGPTAYEQYF.

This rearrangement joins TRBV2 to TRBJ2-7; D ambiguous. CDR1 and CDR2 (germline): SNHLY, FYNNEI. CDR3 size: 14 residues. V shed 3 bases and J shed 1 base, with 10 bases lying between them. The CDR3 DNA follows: TGTGCCAGCAGTGAGGTCCGCCAATCCTACGAGCAGTACTTC. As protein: CASSEVRQSYEQYF.

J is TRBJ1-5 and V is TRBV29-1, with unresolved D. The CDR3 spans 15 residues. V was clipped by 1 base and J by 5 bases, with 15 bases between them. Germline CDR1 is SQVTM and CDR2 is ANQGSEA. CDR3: CSVEAAGVVDQPQHF. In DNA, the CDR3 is TGCAGCGTTGAAGCGGCCGGAGTGGTTGATCAGCCCCAGCATTTT.

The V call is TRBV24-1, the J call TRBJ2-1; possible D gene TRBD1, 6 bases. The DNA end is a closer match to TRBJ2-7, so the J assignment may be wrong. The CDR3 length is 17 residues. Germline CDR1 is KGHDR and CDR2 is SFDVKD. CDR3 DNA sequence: TGTGCCACCAGTGAAGACCTTCGGGGCATGAGGGACAATGAGCAGTACTTC. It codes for CATSEDLRGMRDNEQYF.

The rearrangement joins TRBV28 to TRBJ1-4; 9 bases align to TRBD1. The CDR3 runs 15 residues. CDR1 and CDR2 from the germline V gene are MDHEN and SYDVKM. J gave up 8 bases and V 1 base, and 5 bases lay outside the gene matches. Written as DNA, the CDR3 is TGTGCCAGCAGTTTATTGGGGACAGGGAGGGAAAAACTGTTTTTT. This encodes CASSLLGTGREKLFF. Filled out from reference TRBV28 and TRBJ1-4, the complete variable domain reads DVKVTQSSRYLVKRTGEKVFLECVQDMDHENMFWYRQDPGLGLRLIYFSYDVKMKEKGDIPEGYSVSREKKERFSLILESASTNQTSMYLCASSLLGTGREKLFFGSGTQLSVL.

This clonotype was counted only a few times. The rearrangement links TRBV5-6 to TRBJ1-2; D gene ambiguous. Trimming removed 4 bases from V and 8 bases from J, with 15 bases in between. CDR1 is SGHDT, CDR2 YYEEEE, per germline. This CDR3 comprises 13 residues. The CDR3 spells CASSPWRFGGYTF. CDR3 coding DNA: TGTGCCAGCAGCCCCTGGAGGTTTGGCGGCTACACCTTC.

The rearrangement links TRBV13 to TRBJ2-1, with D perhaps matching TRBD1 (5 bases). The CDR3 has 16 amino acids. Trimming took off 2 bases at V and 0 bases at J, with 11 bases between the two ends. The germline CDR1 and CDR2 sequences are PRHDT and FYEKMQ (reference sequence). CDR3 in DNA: TGTGCCAGCAGCTTATATTCTAGGGGCTCCTACAATGAGCAGTTCTTC. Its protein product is CASSLYSRGSYNEQFF.

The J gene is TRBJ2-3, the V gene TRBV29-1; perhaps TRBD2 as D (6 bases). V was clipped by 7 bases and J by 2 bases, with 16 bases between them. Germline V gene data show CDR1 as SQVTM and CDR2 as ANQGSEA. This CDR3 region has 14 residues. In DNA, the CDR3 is TGCAGCGCCGCAGAGGCGGGGAACACAGATACGCAGTATTTT. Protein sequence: CSAAEAGNTDTQYF.

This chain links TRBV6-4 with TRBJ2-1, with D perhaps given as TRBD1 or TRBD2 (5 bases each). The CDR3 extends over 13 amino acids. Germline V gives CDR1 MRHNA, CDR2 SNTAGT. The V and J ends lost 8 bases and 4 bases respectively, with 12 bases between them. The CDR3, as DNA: TGTGCCAGCTCCCGGGACCGGTACAATGAGCAGTTCTTC. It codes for CASSRDRYNEQFF.

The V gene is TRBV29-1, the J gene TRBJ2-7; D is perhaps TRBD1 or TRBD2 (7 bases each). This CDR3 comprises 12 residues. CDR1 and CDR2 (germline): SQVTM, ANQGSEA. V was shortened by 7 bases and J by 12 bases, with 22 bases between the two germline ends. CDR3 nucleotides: TGCAGCGCCGAATCAGGGGGGGAGACCCGGTACTTC. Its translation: CSAESGGETRYF.

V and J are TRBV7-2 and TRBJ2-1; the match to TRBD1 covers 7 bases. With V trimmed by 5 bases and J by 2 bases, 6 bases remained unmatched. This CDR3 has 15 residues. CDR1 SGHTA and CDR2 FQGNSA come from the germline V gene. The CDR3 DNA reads TGTGCCAGCAGCGGAACCGGGACAGCCTACAATGAGCAGTTCTTC. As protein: CASSGTGTAYNEQFF.

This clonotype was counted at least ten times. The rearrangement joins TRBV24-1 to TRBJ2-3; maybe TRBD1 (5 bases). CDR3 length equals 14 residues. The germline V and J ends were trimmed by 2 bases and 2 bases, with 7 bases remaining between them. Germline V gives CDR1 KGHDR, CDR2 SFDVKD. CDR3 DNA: TGTGCCACCAGTGATTCAGGGTCCACAGATACGCAGTATTTT. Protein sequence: CATSDSGSTDTQYF.

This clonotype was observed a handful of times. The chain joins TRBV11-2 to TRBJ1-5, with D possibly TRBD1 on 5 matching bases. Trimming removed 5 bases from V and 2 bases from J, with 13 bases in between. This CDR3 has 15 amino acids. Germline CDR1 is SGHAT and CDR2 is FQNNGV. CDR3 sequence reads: CASSPEGAGNQPQHF. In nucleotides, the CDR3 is TGTGCCAGCAGCCCCGAAGGGGCGGGCAATCAGCCCCAGCATTTT. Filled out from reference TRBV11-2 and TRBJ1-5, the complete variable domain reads EAGVAQSPRYKIIEKRQSVAFWCNPISGHATLYWYQQILGQGPKLLIQFQNNGVVDDSQLPKDRFSAERLKGVDSTLKIQPAKLEDSAVYLCASSPEGAGNQPQHFGDGTRLSIL.

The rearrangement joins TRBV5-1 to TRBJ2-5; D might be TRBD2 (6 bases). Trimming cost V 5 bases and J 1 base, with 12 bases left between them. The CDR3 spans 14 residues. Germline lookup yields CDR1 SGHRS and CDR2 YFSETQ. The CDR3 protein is CASRGEAFQETQYF. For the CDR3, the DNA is TGCGCCAGCAGAGGGGAGGCCTTCCAAGAGACCCAGTACTTC.

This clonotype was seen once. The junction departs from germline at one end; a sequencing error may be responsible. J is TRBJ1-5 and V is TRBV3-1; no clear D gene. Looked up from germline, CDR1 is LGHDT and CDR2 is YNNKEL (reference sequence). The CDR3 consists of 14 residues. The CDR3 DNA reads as TGTACCAGCAGCCAAGATTATAGCAATCAGCCCCAGCATTTT. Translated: CTSSQDYSNQPQHF.

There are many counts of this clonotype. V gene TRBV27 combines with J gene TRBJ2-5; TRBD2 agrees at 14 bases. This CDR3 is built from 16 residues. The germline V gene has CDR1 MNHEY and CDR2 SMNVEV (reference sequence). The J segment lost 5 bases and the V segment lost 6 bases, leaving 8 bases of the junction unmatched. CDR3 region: CASRPTSGGAAETQYF. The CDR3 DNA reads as TGTGCCAGCAGACCGACTAGCGGGGGGGCCGCGGAGACCCAGTACTTC.

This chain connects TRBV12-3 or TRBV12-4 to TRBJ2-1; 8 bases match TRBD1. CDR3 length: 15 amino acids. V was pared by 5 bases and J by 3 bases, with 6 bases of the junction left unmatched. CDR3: CASSPRTGSYNEQFF. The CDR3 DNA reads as TGTGCCAGCAGTCCCAGGACAGGGAGCTACAATGAGCAGTTCTTC.

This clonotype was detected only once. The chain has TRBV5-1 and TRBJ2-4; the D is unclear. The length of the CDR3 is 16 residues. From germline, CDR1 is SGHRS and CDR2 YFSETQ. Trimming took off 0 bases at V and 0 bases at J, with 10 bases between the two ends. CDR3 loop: CASSLEASEAKNIQYF. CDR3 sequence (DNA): TGCGCCAGCAGCTTGGAGGCCAGCGAAGCCAAAAACATTCAGTACTTC.

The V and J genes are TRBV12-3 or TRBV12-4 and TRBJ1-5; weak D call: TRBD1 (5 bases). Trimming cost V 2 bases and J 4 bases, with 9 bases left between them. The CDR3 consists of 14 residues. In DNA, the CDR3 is TGTGCCAGCAGTTTAACGGCAGGGAATCAGCCCCAGCATTTT. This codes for CASSLTAGNQPQHF.

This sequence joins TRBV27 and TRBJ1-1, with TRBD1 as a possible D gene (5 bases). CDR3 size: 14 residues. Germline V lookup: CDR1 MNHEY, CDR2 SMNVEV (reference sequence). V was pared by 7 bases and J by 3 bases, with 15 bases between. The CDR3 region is CASNMGGAHTEAFF. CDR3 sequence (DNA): TGTGCCAGCAACATGGGTGGGGCCCACACTGAAGCTTTCTTT.

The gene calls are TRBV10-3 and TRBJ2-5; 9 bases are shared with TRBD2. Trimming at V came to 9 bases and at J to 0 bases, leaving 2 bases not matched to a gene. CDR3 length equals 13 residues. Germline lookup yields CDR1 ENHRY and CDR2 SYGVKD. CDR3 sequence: CAIGGGDQETQYF. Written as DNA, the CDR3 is TGTGCCATTGGCGGGGGGGACCAAGAGACCCAGTACTTC.

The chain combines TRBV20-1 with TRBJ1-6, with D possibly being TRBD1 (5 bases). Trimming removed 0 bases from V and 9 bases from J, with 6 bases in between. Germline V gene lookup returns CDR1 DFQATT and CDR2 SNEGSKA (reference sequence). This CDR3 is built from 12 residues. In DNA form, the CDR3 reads TGCAGTGCTAGAGAACAGGTTTCACCCCTCCACTTT. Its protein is CSAREQVSPLHF.

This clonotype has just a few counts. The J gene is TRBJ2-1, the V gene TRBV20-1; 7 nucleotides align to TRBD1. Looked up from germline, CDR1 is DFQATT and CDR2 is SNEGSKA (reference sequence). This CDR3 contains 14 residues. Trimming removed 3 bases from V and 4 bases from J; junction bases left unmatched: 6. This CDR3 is CSARRTGGYNEQFF. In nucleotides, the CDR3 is TGCAGTGCTAGGAGGACAGGAGGATACAATGAGCAGTTCTTC.

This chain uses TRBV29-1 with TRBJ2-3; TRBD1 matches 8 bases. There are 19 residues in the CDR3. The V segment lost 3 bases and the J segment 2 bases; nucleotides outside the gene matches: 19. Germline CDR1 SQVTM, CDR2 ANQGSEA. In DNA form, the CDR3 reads TGCAGCGTTGACGGACAGGGTTTCTCAACCCGACTCTACACAGATACGCAGTATTTT. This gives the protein CSVDGQGFSTRLYTDTQYF.

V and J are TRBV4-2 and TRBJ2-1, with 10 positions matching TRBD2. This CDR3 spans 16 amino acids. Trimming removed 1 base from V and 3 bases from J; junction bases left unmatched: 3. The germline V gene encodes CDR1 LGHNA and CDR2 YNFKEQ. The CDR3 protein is CASSQVLAGDYNEQFF. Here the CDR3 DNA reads TGTGCCAGCAGCCAAGTGCTAGCGGGGGACTACAATGAGCAGTTCTTC.

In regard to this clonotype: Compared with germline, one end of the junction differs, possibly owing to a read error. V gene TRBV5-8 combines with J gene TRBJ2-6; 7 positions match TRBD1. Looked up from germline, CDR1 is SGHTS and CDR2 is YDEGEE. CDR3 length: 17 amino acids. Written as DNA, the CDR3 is TGTGCCAGCAGTTTGGGACAGCCCGGCTCTGGGGCCAACGTCCTGACTTTC. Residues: CASSLGQPGSGANVLTF.

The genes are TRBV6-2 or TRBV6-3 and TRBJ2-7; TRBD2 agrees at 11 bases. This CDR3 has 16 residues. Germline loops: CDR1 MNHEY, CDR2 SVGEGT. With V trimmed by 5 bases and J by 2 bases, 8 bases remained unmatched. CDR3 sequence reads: CASSEGLAAFPYEQYF. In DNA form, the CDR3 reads TGTGCCAGCAGTGAGGGACTAGCGGCGTTTCCCTACGAGCAGTACTTC.

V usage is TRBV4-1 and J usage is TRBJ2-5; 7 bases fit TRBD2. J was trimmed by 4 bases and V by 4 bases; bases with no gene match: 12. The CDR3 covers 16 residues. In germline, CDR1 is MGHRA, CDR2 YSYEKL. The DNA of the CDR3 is TGCGCCAGCAGCCTTCCCCCCGGAGGCGGGGGAGAGACCCAGTACTTC. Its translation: CASSLPPGGGGETQYF.